This paragraph reports one T cell receptor beta chain. It lacks a known antigen. There are no base qualities to consult, and no much larger clone falls within one base. Sequences SGHNT (CDR1) and YENEEA (CDR2) are obtained from the germline V gene. The junction carries 8 bases between V and J, which are trimmed by 1 base and 1 base respectively. The CDR3 goes from the cysteine to the phenylalanine over 15 residues. Only CDR3 DNA is held: 45 bases, read in frame from base 1. This sample was included in a study of blood T cell repertoires in COVID-19 (dated by TCRdb to 2019 to 2021). Broadly, across the study: Collaborator samples came from the United States, Italy and Spain and covered acute and convalescent phases of COVID-19. The samples were drawn from two sources: the first 160 participants of the ongoing ImmuneRACE study, and 1,000 to 1,500 subjects contributed by 6 global collaborators. The material from the prospective study consisted of cDNA or gDNA derived from T cells, B-cell-depleted T cells, or PBMCs. Sample metadata almost always included a de-identified subject ID, COVID-19 status, age in years and sex. Where available, HLA class I and class II types were taken from metadata supplied by the sample provider and were not determined by assay-based typing. Deeply sampled blood TCRbeta repertoires from subjects exposed to, actively infected with, or recovered from COVID-19 were included in the dataset. The repertoires were made available in a free public database intended to serve as a resource for research on the immune response to SARS-CoV-2. Overall study outcomes, separate from this receptor: The quantity of clinical and demographic metadata differed by source and by participant and was supplied without curation.

TCRbeta CDR3 regions were amplified from genomic DNA by means of the immunoSEQ Assay, a bias-controlled multiplex PCR. The paper's processing steps were these. Within the assay, amplification of reference gene primers was used to estimate how many nucleated cells each sample contained. Sequence reads were collapsed and filtered to measure the absolute abundance of every unique TCRbeta CDR3 rearrangement. Productive Simpson clonality was computed per sample as the square root of Simpson's diversity index over productive rearrangements. TCRdb provides this immuneACCESS table in a form limited to in-frame rearrangements. Some clones are lacking; in checked studies, under half of them reflect an unresolved V gene, and why the rest are absent is not known. The V and J calls and the clone size are those of that table, but D and trimming were determined from the DNA. The sample table shows more than 250,000 clones, and around 90% are seen once. The ten largest account for roughly 6% of the sample.

One collaborating source in Seattle enrolled patients during active infection and followed them longitudinally through the course of disease. Whole blood was collected in K2EDTA tubes by collaborating institutions according to the institutions' own protocols. For TCRbeta analysis, collaborator samples were shipped as frozen whole blood, as isolated PBMCs, or as DNA extracted from either sample type. The chain is encoded by TRBV11-3 joined to TRBJ2-1, with the D gene too uncertain to name. The source is a woman aged 50 to 65 with COVID-19, enrolled during active disease. The source material was peripheral blood. The CDR3 amino acid sequence is: CASSLGASSYNEQFF. The DNA reads TGTGCCAGCAGCTTAGGGGCGTCTTCCTACAATGAGCAGTTCTTC.